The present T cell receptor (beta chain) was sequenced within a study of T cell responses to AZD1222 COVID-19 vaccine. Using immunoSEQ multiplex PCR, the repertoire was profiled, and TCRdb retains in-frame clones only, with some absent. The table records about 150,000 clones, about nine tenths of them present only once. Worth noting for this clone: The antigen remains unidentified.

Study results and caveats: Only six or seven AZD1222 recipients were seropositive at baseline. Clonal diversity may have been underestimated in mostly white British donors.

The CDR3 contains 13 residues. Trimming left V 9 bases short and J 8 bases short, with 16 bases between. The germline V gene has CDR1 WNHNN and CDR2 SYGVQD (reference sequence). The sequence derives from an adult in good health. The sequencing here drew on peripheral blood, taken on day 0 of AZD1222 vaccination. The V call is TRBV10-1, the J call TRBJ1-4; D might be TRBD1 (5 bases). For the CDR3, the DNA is TGCGCCAGTCAACGGCAGCGGGGCGAAAAACTGTTTTTT. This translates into CASQRQRGEKLFF.